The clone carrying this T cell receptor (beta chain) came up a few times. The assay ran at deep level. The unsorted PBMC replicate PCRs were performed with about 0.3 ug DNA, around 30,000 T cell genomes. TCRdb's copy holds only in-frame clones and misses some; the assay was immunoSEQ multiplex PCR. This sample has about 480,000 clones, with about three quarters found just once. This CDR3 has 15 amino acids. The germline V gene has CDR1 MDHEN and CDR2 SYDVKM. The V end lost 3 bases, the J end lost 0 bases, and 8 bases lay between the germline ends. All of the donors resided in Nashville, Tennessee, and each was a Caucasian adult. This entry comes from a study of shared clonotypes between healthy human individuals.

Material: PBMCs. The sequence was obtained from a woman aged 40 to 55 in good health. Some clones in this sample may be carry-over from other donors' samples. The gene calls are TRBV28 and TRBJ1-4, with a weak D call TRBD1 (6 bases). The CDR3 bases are TGTGCCAGCAGTTTGTGGACAGCAACTAATGAAAAACTGTTTTTT. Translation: CASSLWTATNEKLFF. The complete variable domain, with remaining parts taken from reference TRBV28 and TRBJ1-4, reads DVKVTQSSRYLVKRTGEKVFLECVQDMDHENMFWYRQDPGLGLRLIYFSYDVKMKEKGDIPEGYSVSREKKERFSLILESASTNQTSMYLCASSLWTATNEKLFFGSGTQLSVL.